This is a list of T cell receptor beta chains from one sample in a study of blood T cell repertoires in COVID-19. The table came from immunoSEQ multiplex PCR; TCRdb's copy has only in-frame clones and leaves some out. The table includes roughly 430,000 clones, 88% detected once. The sample taken for sequencing was PBMCs or T cells enriched from blood (not recorded which). These receptors were taken from a young woman who had been exposed to COVID-19. CDR3s include the opening cysteine and the closing phenylalanine or tryptophan. D genes are given only for firm matches. Rows give clone size only sometimes, using once, few, many, or a class for an expanded clone.

V gene: TRBV27
D gene: TRBD2
clone size: .
J gene: TRBJ2-3
CDR3 protein: CASSLSPGGFSTDTQYF
CDR3 DNA: TGTGCCAGCAGTTTATCCCCGGGGGGATTTAGCACAGATACGCAGTATTTT

V gene: TRBV9
D gene: TRBD1
clone size: .
J gene: TRBJ1-2
CDR3 protein: CASSVAGGYGYTF
CDR3 DNA: TGTGCCAGCAGCGTAGCAGGGGGATATGGCTACACCTTC

V gene: TRBV9
D gene: TRBD2
clone size: .
J gene: TRBJ2-7
CDR3 protein: CASGVTSGFAEQYF
CDR3 DNA: TGTGCCAGCGGTGTGACTAGCGGGTTCGCCGAGCAGTACTTC

V gene: TRBV5-5
D gene: .
clone size: .
J gene: TRBJ1-5
CDR3 protein: CASRLGLSGGNQPQHF
CDR3 DNA: TGTGCCAGCAGATTGGGACTCAGCGGTGGCAATCAGCCCCAGCATTTT

V gene: TRBV27
D gene: .
clone size: .
J gene: TRBJ1-5
CDR3 protein: CASRAGLSNQPQHF
CDR3 DNA: TGTGCCAGCAGAGCAGGGCTTAGCAATCAGCCCCAGCATTTT

V gene: TRBV6-2/TRBV6-3
D gene: TRBD1
clone size: .
J gene: TRBJ1-1
CDR3 protein: CASSYRQGAGGTEAFF
CDR3 DNA: TGTGCCAGCAGTTACCGGCAGGGGGCTGGAGGAACTGAAGCTTTCTTT

V gene: TRBV9
D gene: .
clone size: .
J gene: TRBJ1-2
CDR3 protein: CASSVAFGDYGYTF
CDR3 DNA: TGTGCCAGCAGCGTAGCTTTCGGGGACTATGGCTACACCTTC

V gene: TRBV5-1
D gene: .
clone size: .
J gene: TRBJ1-1
CDR3 protein: CASSIQAVNTEAFF
CDR3 DNA: TGCGCCAGCAGCATTCAGGCAGTGAACACTGAAGCTTTCTTT

V gene: TRBV7-3
D gene: .
clone size: .
J gene: TRBJ1-1
CDR3 protein: CASSYGNTEAFF
CDR3 DNA: TGTGCCAGCAGTTACGGTAACACTGAAGCTTTCTTT

V gene: TRBV14
D gene: .
clone size: .
J gene: TRBJ2-6
CDR3 protein: CASSQLTGLRGANVLTF
CDR3 DNA: TGTGCCAGCAGCCAATTAACAGGCCTACGGGGGGCCAACGTCCTGACTTTC

V gene: TRBV5-8
D gene: .
clone size: many
J gene: TRBJ1-4
CDR3 protein: CASSSLDTPTNEKLFF
CDR3 DNA: TGTGCCAGCAGCTCCCTCGACACTCCAACTAATGAAAAACTGTTTTTT

V gene: TRBV10-3
D gene: TRBD2
clone size: .
J gene: TRBJ2-3
CDR3 protein: CAIKSSGGTDTQYF
CDR3 DNA: TGTGCCATTAAATCTAGCGGGGGCACAGATACGCAGTATTTT

V gene: TRBV6-5
D gene: TRBD1
clone size: .
J gene: TRBJ1-1
CDR3 protein: CASSYFLGQGPFEAFF
CDR3 DNA: TGTGCCAGCAGTTACTTTCTGGGACAGGGACCATTTGAAGCTTTCTTT

V gene: TRBV30
D gene: .
clone size: .
J gene: TRBJ2-2
CDR3 protein: CAWTRGARANTGELFF
CDR3 DNA: TGTGCCTGGACTCGCGGGGCCCGAGCGAACACCGGGGAGCTGTTTTTT

V gene: TRBV6-5
D gene: TRBD2
clone size: .
J gene: TRBJ2-7
CDR3 protein: CASSYAEPGLHYEQYF
CDR3 DNA: TGTGCCAGCAGTTACGCGGAACCGGGACTACACTACGAGCAGTACTTC

V gene: TRBV6-4
D gene: TRBD1
clone size: .
J gene: TRBJ2-2
CDR3 protein: CASSDDRQGENTGELFF
CDR3 DNA: TGTGCCAGCAGTGACGATAGACAGGGGGAGAACACCGGGGAGCTGTTTTTT

V gene: TRBV27
D gene: .
clone size: once
J gene: TRBJ2-5
CDR3 protein: CASSPKTPLWVSETQYF
CDR3 DNA: TGTGCCAGCAGTCCCAAGACACCACTTTGGGTATCAGAGACCCAGTACTTC